A single sample is the source of the 14 T cell receptor beta chains below, sequenced in a study of T cell responses to AZD1222 COVID-19 vaccine (TCRdb year 2021). What this sample's time point label stands for: baseline before first vaccination. The method behind the library was the immunoSEQ multiplex PCR assay. In TCRdb, the immuneACCESS table is reduced to in-frame sequences with V and J assigned. These tables do not hold every clone; where another copy was compared, an unresolved V gene accounts for under half, and the others remain unexplained. This sample is represented by fewer than 75,000 clones; 65% to 90% of them were singletons. The ten most abundant clones make up roughly 19% of the sample. The sequences come from peripheral blood, collected on day 0 of AZD1222 vaccination. The receptors were sampled from an adult in good health.

A single count supports this clone. The chain carries TRBV5-1 and TRBJ2-7, with D perhaps matching TRBD1 (6 bases). Deletions cut 4 bases from V and 3 bases from J, with 11 bases between. In germline, CDR1 is SGHRS, CDR2 YFSETQ. This CDR3 has 13 amino acids. The CDR3 reads CASSRDKGYEQYF. As DNA, the CDR3 is TGCGCCAGCAGCAGGGACAAGGGCTACGAGCAGTACTTC.

The chain carries TRBV12-3 or TRBV12-4 and TRBJ1-1; D remains ambiguous. V shed 8 bases and J shed 1 base, with 11 bases lying between them. The length of the CDR3 is 13 residues. This CDR3 is CASGELANTEAFF. Written as DNA, the CDR3 is TGTGCCAGCGGAGAATTGGCGAACACTGAAGCTTTCTTT.

V and J are TRBV6-5 and TRBJ2-7; D uncertain. This CDR3 is built from 14 residues. Germline values: CDR1 MNHEY, CDR2 SVGAGI. Trimming stripped 0 bases from V and 0 bases from J, with 6 bases between. CDR3: CASSYSPSSYEQYF. DNA for the CDR3: TGTGCCAGCAGTTACTCCCCGAGCTCCTACGAGCAGTACTTC.

This chain joins TRBV7-2 and TRBJ2-3; TRBD2 agrees at 7 bases. From germline, CDR1 is SGHTA and CDR2 FQGNSA. The CDR3 contains 17 residues. Trimming cost V 1 base and J 0 bases; bases outside gene matches: 7. CDR3 amino acids: CASSLVSTRGSTDTQYF. Here the CDR3 DNA reads TGTGCCAGCAGCTTAGTTTCTACGCGGGGGAGCACAGATACGCAGTATTTT.

The chain combines TRBV12-5 with TRBJ1-1, with D maybe TRBD1 (6 bases). Germline CDR1 LGHNT, CDR2 FRNRAP. The V end lost 2 bases, the J end lost 7 bases, and 20 bases lay between the germline ends. This CDR3 region has 16 residues. The CDR3 reads CASGLIQGLGSVEAFF. CDR3 DNA sequence: TGTGCTAGTGGTTTGATTCAGGGGCTGGGATCAGTTGAAGCTTTCTTT. Variable domain in full (rest from reference TRBV12-5 and TRBJ1-1): DARVTQTPRHKVTEMGQEVTMRCQPILGHNTVFWYRQTMMQGLELLAYFRNRAPLDDSGMPKDRFSAEMPDATLATLKIQPSEPRDSAVYFCASGLIQGLGSVEAFFGQGTRLTVV.

CDR3 DNA: TGTGCCAGTAGTATCCAGGGGCATGGAAACACCATATATTTT. This gives the protein CASSIQGHGNTIYF. The chain recombines TRBV19 with TRBJ1-3; D may be TRBD1 (6 bases). CDR1 is LNHDA and CDR2 is SQIVND in the germline V gene (reference sequence). The CDR3 contains 14 residues. V lost 3 bases and J 3 bases, leaving 9 bases between the germline ends.

The chain carries TRBV3-1 (or the pseudogene TRBV3-2) and TRBJ1-2; D possibly corresponds to TRBD1 (6 bases). Germline V lookup: CDR1 LGHDT, CDR2 YNNKEL (reference sequence). The CDR3 covers 16 residues. Trimming took off 4 bases at V and 0 bases at J, with 15 bases between the two ends. In DNA form, the CDR3 reads TGTGCCAGCAGCCCATCGGACAGCTCCCCTAACTATGGCTACACCTTC. Protein sequence: CASSPSDSSPNYGYTF.

The chain links TRBV6-6 to TRBJ1-5; D is unresolved. The CDR3 extends over 14 amino acids. Trimming left V 6 bases short and J 5 bases short, with 14 bases between. Germline values: CDR1 MNHNY, CDR2 SVGAGI (reference sequence). The CDR3 nucleotides read TGTGCCAGCAGCCTCGAGCTGGGTTATCAGCCCCAGCATTTT. It encodes CASSLELGYQPQHF.

The gene calls are TRBV6-5 and TRBJ2-5, with 7 bases fitting TRBD2. Germline assignment: CDR1 MNHEY and CDR2 SVGAGI. The CDR3 consists of 14 residues. Losses at the gene ends were 4 bases for V and 2 bases for J; bases not matched to a gene: 4. CDR3 DNA: TGTGCCAGCAGTTCCTGGCGGGGGCAAGAGACCCAGTACTTC. This codes for CASSSWRGQETQYF.

The chain is built from TRBV6-6 and TRBJ2-1; the D gene is possibly TRBD2 (6 bases). The V gene lost 4 bases and the J gene lost 1 base, with 11 bases spanning the gap. The CDR3 extends over 15 amino acids. CDR1 MNHNY and CDR2 SVGAGI come from the germline V gene (reference sequence). The CDR3 DNA reads TGTGCCAGCAGTTCCGCCGGGGGTTCCTACAATGAGCAGTTCTTC. Its translation: CASSSAGGSYNEQFF.

This clone has more than one count but fewer than ten. V usage is TRBV10-3 and J usage is TRBJ2-7, with 11 bases matching TRBD1. J was trimmed by 6 bases and V by 4 bases; bases with no gene match: 5. The V gene's germline CDR1 is ENHRY and CDR2 SYGVKD. The CDR3 loop spans 14 amino acids. CDR3: CAISGGTGGREQYF. CDR3 nucleotides: TGTGCCATCAGTGGGGGGACAGGGGGACGCGAGCAGTACTTC.

The V gene is TRBV7-6, the J gene TRBJ1-1, with D possibly TRBD1 on 5 matching bases. The V end was cut by 2 bases, the J end by 4 bases, with 11 bases between. The CDR3 totals 14 residues. CDR1 and CDR2 (germline): SGHVS, FNYEAQ. The CDR3 sequence is CASSLQGLSTEAFF. The CDR3 DNA is TGTGCCAGCAGCTTACAGGGTCTGAGCACTGAAGCTTTCTTT.

The chain uses TRBV4-2 and TRBJ1-1, with D hard to call. This CDR3 comprises 14 residues. Germline V gives CDR1 LGHNA, CDR2 YNFKEQ. Trimming stripped 2 bases from V and 2 bases from J, with 9 bases between. The CDR3 region has the DNA TGTGCCAGCAGCCAATCAGTTAGTAACACTGAAGCTTTCTTT. The encoded protein is CASSQSVSNTEAFF.

This clone has a single count. V is TRBV3-1 (or the pseudogene TRBV3-2) and J is TRBJ2-7, with D tentatively TRBD1 (5 bases). Trimming removed 4 bases from V and 4 bases from J, with 14 bases in between. The CDR3 loop spans 14 amino acids. Germline V CDR1 and CDR2: LGHDT, YNNKEL (reference sequence). The CDR3 loop is CASSPGDSRYEQYF. CDR3 coding DNA: TGTGCCAGCAGCCCTGGAGACAGCAGGTACGAGCAGTACTTC.